This T cell receptor (beta chain) derives from a study of blood T cell repertoires in COVID-19. Study-wide background: Samples taken during acute and convalescent COVID-19 were collected in the United States, Italy and Spain.

J was trimmed by 3 bases and V by 7 bases; bases with no gene match: 14. The CDR3 runs to 17 residues. Germline V CDR1 and CDR2: KGHDR, SFDVKD. This table comes from immunoSEQ multiplex PCR, and its TCRdb copy is limited to in-frame clones, with some not included. The table records under 400,000 clones, almost 90% of them present only once. The specimen sequenced was peripheral blood. The receptor comes from a man between 18 and 35 years old with active or convalescent COVID-19. This sequence joins TRBV24-1 and TRBJ2-3, with 8 bases fitting TRBD2. CDR3 sequence reads: CATSSGRGSIGTDTQYF. CDR3 in DNA: TGTGCCACCAGCAGCGGGAGAGGGTCTATTGGGACAGATACGCAGTATTTT.